This T cell receptor beta chain was retrieved from a study of Ad26.COV2.S vaccination and SARS-CoV-2 variants. Overall study: In the study, Ad26.COV2.S was injected intramuscularly once, or twice 56 days apart.

The CDR3 is made up of 12 amino acids. V was pared by 6 bases and J by 3 bases, with 5 bases between. Germline lookup yields CDR1 MNHNY and CDR2 SVGAGI (reference sequence). Notes on this clone: Its antigen remains unknown.

The data were produced by immunoSEQ multiplex PCR, yet TCRdb's version contains in-frame clones alone and is incomplete. The sample has about 680,000 clones; about 90% are singletons. The sample's treatment: around 19 received Ad26.COV2.S at low or high dose, single or two shots; 5 received placebo; per-sample allocation not given. Samples were taken on day 63 after the first vaccine or placebo injection. As its vector, the vaccine had Ad26, which expressed Wuhan-strain SARS-CoV-2 spike. General study findings and limits: Those who received vaccine or placebo ended up with similar non-spike TCR breadth.

The sequencing here drew on peripheral blood, taken in a trial of Ad26.COV2.S vaccine versus placebo. The origin of this receptor is a person aged 18-65 years who received the Ad26.COV2.S COVID-19 vaccine or a placebo. The chain links TRBV6-6 to TRBJ2-2, with D uncertain. The CDR3 reads CASRRDTGELFF. The CDR3 bases are TGTGCCAGCAGACGAGACACCGGGGAGCTGTTTTTT.